Below are 14 T cell receptor beta chains sequenced from a single sample in a study of T-cell reconstitution after alpha-beta-depleted transplantation in children. The authors prepared the TCRbeta library with unique molecular identifiers. TCRdb analysed the PCR reads with MiXCR anew, one entry per CDR3 protein. Seen here are over 45,000 distinct CDR3 sequences, 40% to 55% observed once, and the top ten hold 98%. Sequencing was performed on PBMCs, mostly from graft donor cells, taken 360 days after TCRalphabeta/CD19-depleted stem cell transplant. These receptors all stem from a male patient between 10 and 17 years old who had a stem cell transplant for acute lymphoblastic leukemia, so the T cells may come from the graft donor.

This clonotype was seen a few times. This chain links TRBV7-9 with TRBJ2-7; D uncertain. CDR3 size: 14 residues. CDR1 is SEHNR and CDR2 is FQNEAQ in the germline V gene (reference sequence). V lost 2 bases, J lost 5 bases, and 13 bases lay in between. The CDR3 protein is CASSLRDIRDEQYF. The CDR3 DNA follows: TGTGCCAGCAGCTTACGAGACATCCGAGACGAGCAGTACTTC.

V and J are TRBV7-2 and TRBJ2-1, with D tentatively TRBD2 (6 bases). With 5 bases removed from V and 5 bases from J, the gap between germline ends came to 16 bases. The germline V gene encodes CDR1 SGHTA and CDR2 FQGNSA. The CDR3 loop spans 15 amino acids. The CDR3 region is CASSPRLAPNNEQFF. DNA for the CDR3: TGTGCCAGCAGCCCCCGGCTAGCGCCCAACAATGAGCAGTTCTTC. Full variable domain (missing parts from reference TRBV7-2 and TRBJ2-1): GAGVSQSPSNKVTEKGKDVELRCDPISGHTALYWYRQSLGQGLEFLIYFQGNSAPDKSGLPSDRFSAERTGGSVSTLTIQRTQQEDSAVYLCASSPRLAPNNEQFFGPGTRLTVL.

The V and J genes are TRBV27 and TRBJ2-2; no firm D call. CDR1 and CDR2 from the germline V gene are MNHEY and SMNVEV (reference sequence). The CDR3 is 12 amino acids. V lost 3 bases to trimming and J lost 8 bases, with 7 bases between them. CDR3 sequence: CASSFAAGELFF. CDR3 DNA: TGTGCCAGCAGTTTTGCAGCGGGGGAGCTGTTTTTT.

This clonotype was picked up a small number of times. The CDR3 nucleotides read TGTGCCACCAGCAGAGTAGGGGCTAGCGAGGCAGATACGCAGTATTTT. It specifies CATSRVGASEADTQYF. J is TRBJ2-3 and V is TRBV15; D is possibly TRBD2 (6 bases). The CDR3 runs 16 residues. V lost 1 base to trimming and J lost 4 bases, with 15 bases between them. Per the germline V gene, CDR1 is LNHNV and CDR2 is YYDKDF (reference sequence).

V is TRBV14 and J is TRBJ2-7, with a weak D call TRBD2 (6 bases). Trimming removed 1 base at V and 2 bases at J, with 21 bases between. Germline values: CDR1 SGHDN, CDR2 FVKESK. This CDR3 region has 18 residues. The CDR3 is CASSQVYRGTGYTYEQYF. The DNA for the CDR3 is TGTGCCAGCAGCCAAGTCTACCGCGGGACTGGGTATACCTACGAGCAGTACTTC.

The chain combines TRBV7-2 with TRBJ2-1; TRBD2 is a possible D gene (5 bases). Germline CDR1 reads SGHTA; CDR2 reads FQGNSA. The CDR3 extends over 12 amino acids. The V and J ends lost 2 bases and 7 bases respectively, with 6 bases between them. CDR3 DNA sequence: TGTGCCAGCAGCTTAAGAGGGAATGAGCAGTTCTTC. Amino acid sequence: CASSLRGNEQFF. The full variable domain, with the rest looked up from reference TRBV7-2 and TRBJ2-1, is GAGVSQSPSNKVTEKGKDVELRCDPISGHTALYWYRQSLGQGLEFLIYFQGNSAPDKSGLPSDRFSAERTGGSVSTLTIQRTQQEDSAVYLCASSLRGNEQFFGPGTRLTVL.

This clonotype was detected a few times. The CDR3 DNA reads TGTGCCAGCAGCCAAGAACGACTAGCGGGAGTAGGCAACACCGGGGAGCTGTTTTTT. Amino acids: CASSQERLAGVGNTGELFF. The rearrangement joins TRBV3-1 to TRBJ2-2; 12 positions agree with TRBD2. This CDR3 is 19 amino acids long. V was pared by 0 bases and J by 2 bases, with 7 bases of the junction left unmatched. CDR1 and CDR2 (germline): LGHDT, YNNKEL (reference sequence).

This rearrangement joins TRBV14 to TRBJ1-4; D is unresolved. The V gene's germline CDR1 is SGHDN and CDR2 FVKESK. Trimming stripped 0 bases from V and 0 bases from J, with 11 bases between. This CDR3 spans 17 amino acids. For the CDR3, the DNA is TGTGCCAGCAGCCAAGAGCGGGTTTTTGCAACTAATGAAAAACTGTTTTTT. It encodes CASSQERVFATNEKLFF.

The V gene is TRBV2, the J gene TRBJ2-4, with 10 nucleotides matching TRBD1. Looked up from germline, CDR1 is SNHLY and CDR2 is FYNNEI. Unmatched junction bases numbered 7, after V lost 7 bases and J lost 7 bases. This CDR3 is built from 14 residues. The CDR3 DNA reads as TGTGCCAGCACCGAAAGGACAGGGGGGAACATTCAGTACTTC. Translation: CASTERTGGNIQYF.

This clonotype has more than one count but fewer than ten. This chain links TRBV12-3 or TRBV12-4 with TRBJ2-4; the match to TRBD2 covers 12 bases. Trimming took 6 bases from V and 7 from J; bases not matched to a gene: 7. The CDR3 is made up of 15 amino acids. The CDR3 sequence is CASSPSGGVRNIQYF. For the CDR3, the DNA is TGTGCCAGCAGCCCTAGCGGGGGGGTGAGGAACATTCAGTACTTC.

The chain joins TRBV25-1 to TRBJ2-3; D assignment may be TRBD1 or TRBD2 (5 bases each). Germline assignment: CDR1 MGHDK and CDR2 SYGVNS. The CDR3 covers 16 residues. Trimming cost V 1 base and J 8 bases, with 19 bases left between them. The DNA of the CDR3 is TGTGCCAGCAGTGAATCCATGGGGGAGCGGCCTTCTACGCAGTATTTT. It is translated as CASSESMGERPSTQYF.

The DNA of the CDR3 is TGTGCCATCAGTGTCGTGGAGGGCTCTGGGAATGAGCAGTTCTTC. This sequence encodes CAISVVEGSGNEQFF. This rearrangement joins TRBV10-3 to TRBJ2-1, with D possibly TRBD2 on 6 matching bases. The CDR3 totals 15 residues. Looked up from germline, CDR1 is ENHRY and CDR2 is SYGVKD. Between the trimmed V and J ends, which lost 4 bases and 7 bases, there was a span of 17 bases.

The V gene is TRBV29-1, the J gene TRBJ2-2; 10 bases are a match to TRBD1. This CDR3 spans 12 amino acids. The germline V gene encodes CDR1 SQVTM and CDR2 ANQGSEA. Trimming cost V 7 bases and J 6 bases; bases outside gene matches: 2. The CDR3 reads CSDGTGAGELFF. In nucleotides, the CDR3 is TGCAGCGACGGGACAGGGGCCGGGGAGCTGTTTTTT.

The chain joins TRBV6-5 to TRBJ1-1, with 8 bases aligning to TRBD1. Trimming took 4 bases from V and 0 from J; bases not matched to a gene: 4. Looked up from germline, CDR1 is MNHEY and CDR2 is SVGAGI. This CDR3 is 15 amino acids long. CDR3 in DNA: TGTGCCAGCAGTTCCCGACAGGGGATGAACACTGAAGCTTTCTTT. It codes for CASSSRQGMNTEAFF.